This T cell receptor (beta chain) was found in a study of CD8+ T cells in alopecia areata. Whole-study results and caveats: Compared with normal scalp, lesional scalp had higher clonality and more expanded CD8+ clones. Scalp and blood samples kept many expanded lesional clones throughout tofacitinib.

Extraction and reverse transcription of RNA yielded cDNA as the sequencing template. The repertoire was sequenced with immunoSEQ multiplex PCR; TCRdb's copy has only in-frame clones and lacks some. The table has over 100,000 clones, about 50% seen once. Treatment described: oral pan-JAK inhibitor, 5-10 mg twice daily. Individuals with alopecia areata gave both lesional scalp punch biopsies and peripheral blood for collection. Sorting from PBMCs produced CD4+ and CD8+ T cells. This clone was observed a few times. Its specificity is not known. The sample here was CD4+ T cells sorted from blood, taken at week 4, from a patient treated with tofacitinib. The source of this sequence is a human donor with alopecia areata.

The CDR3 here is CASSRDKGYEQYF. Here the CDR3 DNA reads TGTGCCAGTAGTAGGGACAAAGGGTACGAGCAGTACTTC. The V call is TRBV19, the J call TRBJ2-7; a weak D match, TRBD1 (6 bases). The CDR3 covers 13 residues. Trimming removed 4 bases from V and 4 bases from J, with 11 bases in between. CDR1 is LNHDA and CDR2 is SQIVND in the germline V gene (reference sequence). Based on the CDR3 plus reference TRBV19 and TRBJ2-7, the full variable domain is DGGITQSPKYLFRKEGQNVTLSCEQNLNHDAMYWYRQDPGQGLRLIYYSQIVNDFQKGDIAEGYSVSREKKESFPLTVTSAQKNPTAFYLCASSRDKGYEQYFGPGTRLTVT.